The 10 T cell receptor beta chains in this list originate from one sample, sequenced in a study of blood T cell repertoires in COVID-19. TCRdb's copy holds only in-frame clones and misses some; the assay was immunoSEQ multiplex PCR. The table has about 320,000 clones, about 85% seen once. The sequencing sample was made of PBMCs or T cells enriched from blood (not recorded which). These receptors were collected from a woman aged 30 to 39 who had been exposed to COVID-19.

The chain uses TRBV21-1 and TRBJ1-2; the DNA was not compared with TRBD1, the D call given in the table. TRBV21-1 is a documented pseudogene. The CDR3 covers 15 residues. The CDR3 nucleotides are TGTGCCAGCAGCAAAGACGAGGGGGTTTGGTATGGCTACACCTTC. It yields the protein CASSKDEGVWYGYTF.

The rearrangement joins TRBV24-1 to TRBJ1-1; TRBD1 agrees at 11 bases. Germline-derived CDR1 and CDR2 are KGHDR and SFDVKD. Germline trimming cut 9 bases from V and 2 bases from J; bases unmatched to any gene: 7. This CDR3 spans 15 amino acids. The CDR3 DNA is TGTGCCACCGCGCCCTGGACAGGGGGCAACACTGAAGCTTTCTTT. This codes for CATAPWTGGNTEAFF.

This clone turned up a few times. The rearrangement uses TRBV2 and TRBJ1-2, with D unclear. The CDR3 consists of 11 residues. V was pared by 4 bases and J by 8 bases, with 8 bases between. The germline V gene encodes CDR1 SNHLY and CDR2 FYNNEI. The CDR3 reads CASSAVSGYTF. CDR3 bases: TGTGCCAGCAGTGCGGTGTCCGGCTACACCTTC. Together with reference TRBV2 and TRBJ1-2, the CDR3 gives the full variable domain: EPEVTQTPSHQVTQMGQEVILRCVPISNHLYFYWYRQILGQKVEFLVSFYNNEISEKSEIFDDQFSVERPDGSNFTLKIRSTKLEDSAMYFCASSAVSGYTFGSGTRLTVV.

This clone was detected a few times. The chain couples TRBV7-2 to TRBJ2-2; unclear D gene. Germline values: CDR1 SGHTA, CDR2 FQGNSA. The CDR3 is 18 amino acids. V dropped 5 bases and J dropped 8 bases, with 27 bases sitting between them. The CDR3 spells CASSPDPPRKLWRGELFF. CDR3 bases: TGTGCCAGCAGCCCCGATCCCCCAAGAAAGCTTTGGCGGGGGGAGCTGTTTTTT.

J is TRBJ2-1 and V is TRBV4-1, with 8 bases that match TRBD2. The CDR3 sequence is 19 residues long. Germline trimming cut 0 bases from V and 0 bases from J; bases unmatched to any gene: 10. Germline V CDR1 and CDR2: MGHRA, YSYEKL. CDR3 in amino acids: CASSQDDTGGPVSYNEQFF. CDR3 in DNA: TGCGCCAGCAGCCAAGATGATACGGGGGGGCCCGTCTCCTACAATGAGCAGTTCTTC.

The rearrangement joins TRBV24-1 to TRBJ1-4; D not certain. The CDR3 runs 12 residues. The ends were cut back, 9 bases at V and 4 bases at J, with 8 bases in the middle. Germline V gives CDR1 KGHDR, CDR2 SFDVKD. The CDR3 coding sequence is TGTGCCACCCCGTCCGGTAATGAAAAACTGTTTTTT. This translates into CATPSGNEKLFF.

The V and J genes are TRBV5-4 and TRBJ1-2; the D gene is possibly TRBD1 (5 bases). This CDR3 comprises 14 residues. The germline V and J ends were trimmed by 1 base and 4 bases, with 11 bases remaining between them. CDR1 is SGHNT, CDR2 YYREEE, per germline (reference sequence). The CDR3 sequence: CASSLTGPAYGYTF. As DNA, the CDR3 is TGTGCCAGCAGCTTGACAGGTCCGGCCTATGGCTACACCTTC.

CDR3 sequence (DNA): TGTGCCAGCAGTGAAGGGACAGGCCTTAACTATGGCTACACCTTC. Translating it yields CASSEGTGLNYGYTF. This chain connects TRBV2 to TRBJ1-2; 7 bases fit TRBD1. Germline trimming cut 1 base from V and 1 base from J; bases unmatched to any gene: 3. Germline CDR1 and CDR2: SNHLY and FYNNEI. CDR3 length: 15 amino acids.

V is TRBV4-1 and J is TRBJ1-1, with 10 bases aligning to TRBD1. CDR1 and CDR2 (germline): MGHRA, YSYEKL. V shed 2 bases and J 1 base; nucleotides not matched to a gene: 7. The CDR3 extends over 17 amino acids. CDR3 nucleotides: TGCGCCAGCAGCCAATCTCCGGGACAGGGGACGAACACTGAAGCTTTCTTT. Translated, it gives CASSQSPGQGTNTEAFF.

This chain connects TRBV24-1 to TRBJ2-1; tentatively, D is TRBD2 (6 bases). This CDR3 has 15 amino acids. Germline CDR1 is KGHDR and CDR2 is SFDVKD. The ends were cut back, 2 bases at V and 8 bases at J, with 15 bases in the middle. The CDR3: CATSDSATSLDEQFF. CDR3 in DNA: TGTGCCACCAGTGATTCCGCGACTAGTCTCGATGAGCAGTTCTTC.